These 5 T cell receptor beta chains were all obtained from the same sample, sequenced in a study of shared clonotypes between healthy human individuals. Repertoires were generated with immunoSEQ multiplex PCR, while TCRdb's copy carries only in-frame clones and drops some. The sample lists about 1.5 million clones, under 99% occurring once. Sequencing input: naive CD4+ T cells sorted from blood. Specified subset: CD45RA+ positively selected. The source of these receptors is a man younger than 40 in good health.

The V gene is TRBV11-2, the J gene TRBJ2-7; the match to TRBD2 covers 7 bases. This CDR3 has 18 amino acids. Germline CDR1 and CDR2: SGHAT and FQNNGV. J lost 0 bases, V lost 3 bases, and 14 bases had no gene match. CDR3 protein: CASSLARLAARSSYEQYF. CDR3 DNA sequence: TGTGCCAGCAGCTTGGCCCGACTAGCTGCTAGGAGCTCCTACGAGCAGTACTTC.

The chain couples TRBV19 to TRBJ2-7; D remains unclear. Trimming removed 3 bases from V and 2 bases from J, with 14 bases in between. CDR3 length: 15 amino acids. Per the germline V gene, CDR1 is LNHDA and CDR2 is SQIVND (reference sequence). The CDR3 is CASSIGSSAAYEQYF. As DNA, the CDR3 is TGTGCCAGTAGTATTGGGTCGAGCGCTGCCTACGAGCAGTACTTC.

This clone appeared a single time. The chain joins TRBV12-2 to TRBJ1-5. TRBV12-2 is annotated as a pseudogene. The CDR3 spans 13 residues. CDR3 coding DNA: TGTGCAATATCGGGACTGATCAATCAGCCCCAGCATTTT. It specifies CAISGLINQPQHF.

This chain uses TRBV30 with TRBJ1-4; TRBD1 agrees at 8 bases. V trimming: 1 base; J trimming: 8 bases; junction bases outside the gene matches: 3. Germline V gene data show CDR1 as GTSNPN and CDR2 as SVGIG (reference sequence). The CDR3 runs to 13 residues. The CDR3: CAWSGRQGEKLFF. The DNA for the CDR3 is TGTGCCTGGAGTGGTAGACAGGGGGAAAAACTGTTTTTT.

The J gene is TRBJ2-2, the V gene TRBV19; D remains ambiguous. V lost 7 bases to trimming and J lost 6 bases, with 12 bases between them. This CDR3 spans 13 amino acids. In germline, CDR1 is LNHDA, CDR2 SQIVND (reference sequence). For the CDR3, the DNA is TGTGCCAGTACCCGGACCCGCGCCGGGGAGCTGTTTTTT. This gives the protein CASTRTRAGELFF.